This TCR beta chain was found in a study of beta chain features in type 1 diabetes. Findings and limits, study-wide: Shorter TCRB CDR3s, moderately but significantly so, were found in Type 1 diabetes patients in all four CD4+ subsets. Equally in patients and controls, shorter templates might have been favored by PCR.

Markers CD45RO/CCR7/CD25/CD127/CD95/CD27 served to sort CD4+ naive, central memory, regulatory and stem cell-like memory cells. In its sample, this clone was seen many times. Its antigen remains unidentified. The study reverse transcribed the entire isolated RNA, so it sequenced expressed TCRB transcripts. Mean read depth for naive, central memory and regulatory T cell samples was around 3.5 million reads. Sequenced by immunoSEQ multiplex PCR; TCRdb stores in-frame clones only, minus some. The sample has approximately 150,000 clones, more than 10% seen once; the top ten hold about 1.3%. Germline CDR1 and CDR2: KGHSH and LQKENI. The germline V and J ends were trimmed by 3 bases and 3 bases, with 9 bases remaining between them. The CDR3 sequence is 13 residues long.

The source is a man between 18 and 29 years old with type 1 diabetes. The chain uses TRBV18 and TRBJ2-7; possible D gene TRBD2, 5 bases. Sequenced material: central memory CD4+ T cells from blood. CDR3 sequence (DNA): TGTGCCAGCTCACCCGCCGAGGGCTACGAGCAGTACTTC. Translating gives CASSPAEGYEQYF.